This T cell receptor beta chain was identified in a study of blood T cell repertoires in COVID-19 (dated by TCRdb to about 2020). In terms of the full investigation: Collaborator samples came from the United States, Italy and Spain and covered acute and convalescent phases of COVID-19. The repertoires were released in a freely available public database meant as a resource for research on the immune response to SARS-CoV-2. The material from the prospective study consisted of cDNA or gDNA derived from T cells, B-cell-depleted T cells, or PBMCs. Where available, HLA class I and class II types were obtained from metadata supplied by the sample provider rather than from assay-based typing. The samples were drawn from the first 160 participants of the ongoing ImmuneRACE study and from about 1,200 subjects provided by 6 global collaborators. Deeply sampled blood TCRbeta repertoires from subjects exposed to, actively infected with, or recovered from COVID-19 were included in the dataset. The sample metadata nearly always contained a de-identified subject ID, COVID-19 status, age in years and sex.

The count of this clone is one. Its antigen remains undetermined. No base qualities exist here, and no much larger clone lies one base off it. Ends trimmed: V by 10 bases, J by 2 bases; bases unmatched to a gene: 10. From the cysteine up to the phenylalanine, the CDR3 has a length of 14 residues. Of all the DNA, just the CDR3 is kept, 42 bases in frame from base 1. The germline V gene yields MNHEY for CDR1 and SVGAGI for CDR2. TCRbeta CDR3 regions were amplified from genomic DNA by means of the immunoSEQ Assay, a bias-controlled multiplex PCR. In the paper's pipeline: Nucleated cell counts per sample were estimated from amplification of reference gene primers within the assay. Sequence reads were collapsed and filtered to measure the absolute abundance of every unique TCRbeta CDR3 rearrangement. Productive Simpson clonality was computed per sample as the square root of Simpson's diversity index over productive rearrangements. TCRdb mirrors the immuneACCESS table, restricted to in-frame sequences. Some clones are absent from its copies; in checked studies, under half trace to an unresolved V gene, and the reason for the others is unknown. Clone size and the V and J calls come from that table; the DNA yielded D and trimming. The sample table shows some 340,000 clones, and approximately 81% are seen once. The ten most abundant clones make up more than 3% of the sample.

Each collaborating institution followed its own protocols to collect whole blood in K2EDTA tubes. For TCRbeta analysis, collaborator samples were shipped as frozen whole blood, as isolated PBMCs, or as DNA extracted from either sample type. General study outcomes and caveats: The amount of clinical and demographic metadata varied by source and participant and was provided uncurated.

Sequenced sample: peripheral blood. The TCR comes from a woman aged 18 to 35 with acute or convalescent COVID-19. The rearrangement joined TRBV6-5 to TRBJ2-5, and 7 junctional nucleotides match TRBD2. The CDR3 protein is CATKRSSGQETQYF. Here is the DNA: TGTGCCACTAAGAGGTCTAGCGGACAAGAGACCCAGTACTTC.